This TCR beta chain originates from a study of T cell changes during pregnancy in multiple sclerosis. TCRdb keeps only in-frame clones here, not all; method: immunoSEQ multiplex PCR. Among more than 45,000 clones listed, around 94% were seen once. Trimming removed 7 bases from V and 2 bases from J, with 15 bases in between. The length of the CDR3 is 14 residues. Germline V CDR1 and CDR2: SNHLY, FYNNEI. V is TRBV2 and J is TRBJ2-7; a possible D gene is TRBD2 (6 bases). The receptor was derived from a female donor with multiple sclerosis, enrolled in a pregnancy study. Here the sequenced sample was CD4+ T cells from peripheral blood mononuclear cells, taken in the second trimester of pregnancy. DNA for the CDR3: TGTGCCAGCAAGGGTCTACTAGCCACCTACGAGCAGTACTTC. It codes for CASKGLLATYEQYF.